A single sample gave rise to the 10 T cell receptor beta chains below, sequenced in a study of T cell changes during pregnancy in multiple sclerosis. This table comes from immunoSEQ multiplex PCR, and its TCRdb copy is limited to in-frame clones, with some not included. This table has around 53,000 clones, roughly 90% appearing once. The material sequenced was CD8+ T cells from peripheral blood mononuclear cells, taken before pregnancy. These TCRs come from a female donor with multiple sclerosis, enrolled in a pregnancy study.

This clone has only one observation. J is TRBJ2-7 and V is TRBV5-5, with no clear D. V shed 1 base and J shed 1 base, with 6 bases lying between them. Germline assignment: CDR1 SGHKS and CDR2 YYEKEE (reference sequence). The CDR3 length is 13 residues. The CDR3 nucleotides are TGTGCCAGCAGCTTGTTTTCGTCCTACGAGCAGTACTTC. Encoded protein: CASSLFSSYEQYF.

This chain joins TRBV27 and TRBJ2-5; the D gene is possibly TRBD2 (6 bases). The CDR3 runs 14 residues. CDR1 is MNHEY, CDR2 SMNVEV, per germline (reference sequence). V lost 5 bases and J 5 bases, leaving 15 bases between the germline ends. The CDR3 here is CASSQGLPGETQYF. CDR3 nucleotides: TGTGCCAGCAGTCAGGGACTTCCCGGGGAGACCCAGTACTTC.

The chain links TRBV6-1 to TRBJ2-7, with D possibly TRBD1 on 6 matching bases. CDR1 and CDR2 from the germline V gene are MNHNS and SASEGT. The CDR3 extends over 14 amino acids. The V end lost 1 base, the J end lost 2 bases, and 9 bases lay between the germline ends. This CDR3 reads CASSEEAGAYEQYF. Here the CDR3 DNA reads TGTGCCAGCAGTGAAGAGGCAGGGGCCTACGAGCAGTACTTC.

The chain has TRBV7-3 and TRBJ2-3; 10 bases are shared with TRBD1. The CDR3 totals 14 residues. CDR1 is SGHTA, CDR2 FQGTGA, per germline. V shed 4 bases and J 4 bases; nucleotides not matched to a gene: 2. This chain's CDR3 is CASSSGQGADTQYF. The DNA for the CDR3 is TGTGCCAGCAGCTCCGGACAGGGGGCAGATACGCAGTATTTT.

The rearrangement links TRBV25-1 to TRBJ2-2; D may be TRBD1 (5 bases). The CDR3 is 13 amino acids. Deletions cut 4 bases from V and 9 bases from J, with 12 bases between. CDR1 and CDR2 (germline): MGHDK, SYGVNS. The CDR3 sequence: CASSVLRARELFF. DNA of the CDR3: TGTGCCAGCAGTGTCCTCAGGGCTAGGGAGCTGTTTTTT.

As regards this clone: Mismatch with germline at one junction end may stem from a read error. The chain has TRBV5-1 and TRBJ1-1, with D perhaps TRBD1 (6 bases). The CDR3 loop spans 13 amino acids. The germline V gene encodes CDR1 SGHRS and CDR2 YFSETQ. CDR3 sequence reads: CVSSVYRVTEAFF. CDR3 nucleotide sequence: TGCGTCAGCAGCGTATACAGGGTCACTGAAGCTTTCTTT.

The rearrangement links TRBV5-6 to TRBJ1-2; D may be TRBD1 (6 bases). Looked up from germline, CDR1 is SGHDT and CDR2 is YYEEEE. Trimming cost V 0 bases and J 4 bases, with 16 bases left between them. This CDR3 is built from 16 residues. CDR3 sequence: CASSLERTVVGYGYTF. In DNA, the CDR3 is TGTGCCAGCAGCTTGGAACGGACAGTGGTCGGCTATGGCTACACCTTC.

The rearrangement links TRBV7-2 to TRBJ2-7; D is perhaps TRBD2 (5 bases). The CDR3 is 15 amino acids. Deletions cut 0 bases from V and 0 bases from J, with 9 bases between. The germline V gene has CDR1 SGHTA and CDR2 FQGNSA. The DNA of the CDR3 is TGTGCCAGCAGCTTAGCGCTTGGGAGCTCCTACGAGCAGTACTTC. This translates into CASSLALGSSYEQYF.

This clone was observed once. The CDR3 bases are TGTGCCATTTACAGGCACATGAACACTGAAGCTTTCTTT. Its protein is CAIYRHMNTEAFF. The J gene is TRBJ1-1, the V gene TRBV6-1; weak D call: TRBD1 (5 bases). Germline V gene data show CDR1 as MNHNS and CDR2 as SASEGT. The CDR3 totals 13 residues. Deletions cut 10 bases from V and 0 bases from J, with 12 bases between.

The CDR3 nucleotides are TGTGCCTGGAGTGTACTGGACGGGGCCTACGAGCAGTACTTC. Residues: CAWSVLDGAYEQYF. V gene TRBV30 combines with J gene TRBJ2-7; possibly TRBD2 for D (5 bases). The germline CDR1 and CDR2 sequences are GTSNPN and SVGIG (reference sequence). The length of the CDR3 is 14 residues. Between the trimmed V and J ends, which lost 0 bases and 2 bases, there was a span of 11 bases. Full variable domain (missing parts from reference TRBV30 and TRBJ2-7): SQTIHQWPATLVQPVGSPLSLECTVEGTSNPNLYWYRQAAGRGLQLLFYSVGIGQISSEVPQNLSASRPQDRQFILSSKKLLLSDSGFYLCAWSVLDGAYEQYFGPGTRLTVT.